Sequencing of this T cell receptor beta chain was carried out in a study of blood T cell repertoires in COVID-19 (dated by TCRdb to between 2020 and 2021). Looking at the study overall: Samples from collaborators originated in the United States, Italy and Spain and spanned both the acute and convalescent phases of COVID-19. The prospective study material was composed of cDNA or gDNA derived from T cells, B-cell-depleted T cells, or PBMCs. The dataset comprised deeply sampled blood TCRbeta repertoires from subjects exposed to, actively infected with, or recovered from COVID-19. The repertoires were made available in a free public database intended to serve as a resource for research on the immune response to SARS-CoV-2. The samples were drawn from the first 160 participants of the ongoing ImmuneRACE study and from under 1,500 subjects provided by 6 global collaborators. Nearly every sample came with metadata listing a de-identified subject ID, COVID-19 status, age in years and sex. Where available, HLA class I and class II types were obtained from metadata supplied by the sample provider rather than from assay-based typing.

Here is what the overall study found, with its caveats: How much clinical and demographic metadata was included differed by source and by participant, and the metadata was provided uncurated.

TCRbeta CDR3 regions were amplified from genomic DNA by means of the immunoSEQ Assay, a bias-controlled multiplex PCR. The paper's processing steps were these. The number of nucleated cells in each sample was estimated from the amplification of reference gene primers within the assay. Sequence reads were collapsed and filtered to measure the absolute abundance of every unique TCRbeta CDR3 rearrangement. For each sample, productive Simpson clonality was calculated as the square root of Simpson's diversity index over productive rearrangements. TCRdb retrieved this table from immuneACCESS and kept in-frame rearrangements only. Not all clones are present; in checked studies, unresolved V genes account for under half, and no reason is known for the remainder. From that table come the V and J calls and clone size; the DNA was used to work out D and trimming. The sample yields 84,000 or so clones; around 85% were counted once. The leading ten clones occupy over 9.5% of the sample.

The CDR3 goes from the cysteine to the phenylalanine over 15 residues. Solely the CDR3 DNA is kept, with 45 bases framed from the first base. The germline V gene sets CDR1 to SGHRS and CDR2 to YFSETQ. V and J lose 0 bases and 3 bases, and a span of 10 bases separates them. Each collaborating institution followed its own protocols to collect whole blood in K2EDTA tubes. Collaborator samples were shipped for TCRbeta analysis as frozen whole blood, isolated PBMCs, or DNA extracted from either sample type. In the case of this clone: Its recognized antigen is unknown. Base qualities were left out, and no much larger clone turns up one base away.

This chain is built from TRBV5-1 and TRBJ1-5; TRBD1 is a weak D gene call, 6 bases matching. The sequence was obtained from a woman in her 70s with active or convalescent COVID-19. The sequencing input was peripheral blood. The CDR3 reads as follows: CASSLGWGPNQPQHF. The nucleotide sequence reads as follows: TGCGCCAGCAGCTTGGGATGGGGGCCCAATCAGCCCCAGCATTTT.